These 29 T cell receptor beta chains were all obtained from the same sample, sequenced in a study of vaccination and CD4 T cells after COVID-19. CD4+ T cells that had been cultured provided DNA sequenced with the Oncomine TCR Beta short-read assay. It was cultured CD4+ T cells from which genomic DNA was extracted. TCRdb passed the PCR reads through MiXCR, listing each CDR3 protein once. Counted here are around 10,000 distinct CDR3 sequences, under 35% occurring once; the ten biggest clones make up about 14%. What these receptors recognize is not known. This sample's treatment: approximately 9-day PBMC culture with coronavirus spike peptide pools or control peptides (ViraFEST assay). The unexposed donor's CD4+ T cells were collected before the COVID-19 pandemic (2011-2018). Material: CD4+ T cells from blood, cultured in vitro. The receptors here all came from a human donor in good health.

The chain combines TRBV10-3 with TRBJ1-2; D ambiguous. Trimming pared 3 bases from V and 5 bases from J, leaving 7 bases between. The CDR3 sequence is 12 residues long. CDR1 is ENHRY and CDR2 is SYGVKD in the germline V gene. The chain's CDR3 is CAISDTRYGYTF. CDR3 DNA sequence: TGTGCCATCAGTGATACACGTTATGGCTACACCTTC.

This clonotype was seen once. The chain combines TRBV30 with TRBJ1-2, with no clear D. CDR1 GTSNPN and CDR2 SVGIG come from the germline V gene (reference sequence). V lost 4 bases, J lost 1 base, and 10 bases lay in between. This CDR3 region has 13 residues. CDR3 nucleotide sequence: TGTGCCTGGACTCCTAGCGATAACTATGGCTACACCTTC. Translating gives CAWTPSDNYGYTF. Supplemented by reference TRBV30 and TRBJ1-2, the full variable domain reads SQTIHQWPATLVQPVGSPLSLECTVEGTSNPNLYWYRQAAGRGLQLLFYSVGIGQISSEVPQNLSASRPQDRQFILSSKKLLLSDSGFYLCAWTPSDNYGYTFGSGTRLTVV.

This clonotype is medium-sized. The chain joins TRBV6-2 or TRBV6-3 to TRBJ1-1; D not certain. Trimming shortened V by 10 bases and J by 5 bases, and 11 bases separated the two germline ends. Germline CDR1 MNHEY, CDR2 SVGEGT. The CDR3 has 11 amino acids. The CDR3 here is CATSPRTEAFF. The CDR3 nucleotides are TGTGCCACCTCGCCTAGGACTGAAGCTTTCTTT.

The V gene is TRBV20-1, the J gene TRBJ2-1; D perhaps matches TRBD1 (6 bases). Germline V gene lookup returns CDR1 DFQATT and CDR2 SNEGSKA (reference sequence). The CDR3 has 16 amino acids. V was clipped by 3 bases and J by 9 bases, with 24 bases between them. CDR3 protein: CSASIWAQGLSGEQFF. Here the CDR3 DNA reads TGCAGTGCTAGCATCTGGGCACAGGGTTTGAGCGGTGAGCAGTTCTTC.

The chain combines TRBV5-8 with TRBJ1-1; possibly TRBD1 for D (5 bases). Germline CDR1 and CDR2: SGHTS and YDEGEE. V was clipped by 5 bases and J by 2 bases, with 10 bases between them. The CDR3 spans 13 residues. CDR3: CASRGGSNTEAFF. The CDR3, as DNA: TGTGCCAGCAGGGGGGGGAGTAACACTGAAGCTTTCTTT.

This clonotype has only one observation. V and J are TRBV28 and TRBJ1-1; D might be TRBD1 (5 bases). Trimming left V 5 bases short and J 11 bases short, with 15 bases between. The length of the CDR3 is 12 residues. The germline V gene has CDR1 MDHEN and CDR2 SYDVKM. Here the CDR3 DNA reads TGTGCCAGCAGTCCCACGAAGGGGCGGGCTTTCTTT. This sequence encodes CASSPTKGRAFF.

CDR3 sequence reads: CASNFDRGNTIYF. The CDR3, as DNA: TGTGCCAGCAACTTCGACAGGGGAAACACCATATATTTT. V gene TRBV5-8 combines with J gene TRBJ1-3, with D possibly TRBD1 on 6 matching bases. V was trimmed by 6 bases and J by 4 bases, leaving 11 bases between them. The CDR3 covers 13 residues. In germline, CDR1 is SGHTS, CDR2 YDEGEE.

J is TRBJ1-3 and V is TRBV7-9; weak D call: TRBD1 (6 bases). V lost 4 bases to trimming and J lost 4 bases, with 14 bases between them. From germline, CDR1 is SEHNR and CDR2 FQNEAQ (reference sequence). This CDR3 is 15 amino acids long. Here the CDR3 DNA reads TGTGCCAGCAGCTCCCCAGGGGCAGGGGGAAACACCATATATTTT. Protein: CASSSPGAGGNTIYF.

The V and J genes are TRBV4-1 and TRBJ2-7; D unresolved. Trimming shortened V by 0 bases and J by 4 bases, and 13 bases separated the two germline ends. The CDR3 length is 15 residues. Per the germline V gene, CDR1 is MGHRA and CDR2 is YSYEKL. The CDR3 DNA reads TGCGCCAGCAGCCAAGATGTGATAACGATATACGAGCAGTACTTC. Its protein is CASSQDVITIYEQYF.

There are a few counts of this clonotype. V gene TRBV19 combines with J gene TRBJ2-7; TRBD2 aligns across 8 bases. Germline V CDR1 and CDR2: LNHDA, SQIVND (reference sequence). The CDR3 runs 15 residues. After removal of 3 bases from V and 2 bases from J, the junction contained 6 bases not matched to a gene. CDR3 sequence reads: CASSIGLAGTYEQYF. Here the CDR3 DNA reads TGTGCCAGTAGTATCGGCCTAGCGGGTACCTACGAGCAGTACTTC.

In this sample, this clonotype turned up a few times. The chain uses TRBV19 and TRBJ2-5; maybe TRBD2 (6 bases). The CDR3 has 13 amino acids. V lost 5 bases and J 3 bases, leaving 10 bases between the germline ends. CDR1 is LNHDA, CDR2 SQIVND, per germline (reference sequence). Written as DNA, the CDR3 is TGTGCCAGTAGTCCCCAGCGGGAAGAGACCCAGTACTTC. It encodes CASSPQREETQYF.

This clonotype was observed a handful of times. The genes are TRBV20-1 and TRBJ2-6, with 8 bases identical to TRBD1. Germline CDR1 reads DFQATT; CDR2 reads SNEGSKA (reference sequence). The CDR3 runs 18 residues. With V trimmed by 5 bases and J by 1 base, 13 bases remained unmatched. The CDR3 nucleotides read TGCAGTGCTTCCTCCAATTGGGACAGGAGTTCTGGGGCCAACGTCCTGACTTTC. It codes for CSASSNWDRSSGANVLTF.

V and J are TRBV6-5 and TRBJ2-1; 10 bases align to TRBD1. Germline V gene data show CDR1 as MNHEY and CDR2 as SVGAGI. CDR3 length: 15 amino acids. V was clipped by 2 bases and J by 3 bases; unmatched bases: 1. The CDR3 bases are TGTGCCAGCAGTTACCGGGACAGGGGCTACAATGAGCAGTTCTTC. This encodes CASSYRDRGYNEQFF.

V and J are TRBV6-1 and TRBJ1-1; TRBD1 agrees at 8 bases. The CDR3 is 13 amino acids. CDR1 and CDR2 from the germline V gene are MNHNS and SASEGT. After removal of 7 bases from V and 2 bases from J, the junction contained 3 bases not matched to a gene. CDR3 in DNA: TGTGCCAGCATAGGACAGGGAAACACTGAAGCTTTCTTT. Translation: CASIGQGNTEAFF.

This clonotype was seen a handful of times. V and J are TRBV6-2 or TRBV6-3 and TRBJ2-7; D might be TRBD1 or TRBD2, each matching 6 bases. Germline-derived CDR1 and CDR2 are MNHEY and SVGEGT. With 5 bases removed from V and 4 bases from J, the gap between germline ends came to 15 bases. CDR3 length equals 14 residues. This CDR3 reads CASSPGPGAYEQYF. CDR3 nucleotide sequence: TGTGCCAGCAGTCCCGGGCCGGGGGCTTACGAGCAGTACTTC.

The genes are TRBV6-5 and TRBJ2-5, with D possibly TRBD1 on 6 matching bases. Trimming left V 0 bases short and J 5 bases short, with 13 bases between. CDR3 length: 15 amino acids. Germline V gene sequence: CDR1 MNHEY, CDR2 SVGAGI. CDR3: CASSYSRLRGETQYF. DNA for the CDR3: TGTGCCAGCAGTTACTCGAGACTTAGGGGGGAGACCCAGTACTTC.

The CDR3 DNA follows: TGTGCCAGCAGTTTAAGTAGCAATGAGCAGTTCTTC. Protein: CASSLSSNEQFF. The chain uses TRBV12-3 or TRBV12-4 and TRBJ2-1; the D is unclear. The CDR3 runs to 12 residues. V was pared by 2 bases and J by 6 bases, with 5 bases between.

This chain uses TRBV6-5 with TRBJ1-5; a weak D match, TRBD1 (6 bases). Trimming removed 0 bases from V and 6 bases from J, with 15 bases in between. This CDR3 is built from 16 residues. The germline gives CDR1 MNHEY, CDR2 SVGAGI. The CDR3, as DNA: TGTGCCAGCAGTTACTCTGGCGAGAGGGGGGTTCAGCCCCAGCATTTT. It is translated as CASSYSGERGVQPQHF.

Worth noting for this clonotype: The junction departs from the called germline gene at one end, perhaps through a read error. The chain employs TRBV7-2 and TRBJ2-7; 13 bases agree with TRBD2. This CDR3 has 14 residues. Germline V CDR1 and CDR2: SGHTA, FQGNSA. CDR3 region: CAGSPSGTSGTTVF. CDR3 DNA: TGTGCCGGCAGCCCCAGCGGGACTAGCGGGACAACGGTCTTC.

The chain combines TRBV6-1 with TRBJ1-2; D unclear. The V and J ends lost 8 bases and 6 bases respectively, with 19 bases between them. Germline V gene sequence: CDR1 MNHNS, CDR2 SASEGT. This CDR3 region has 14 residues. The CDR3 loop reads CASGAVLGLNGYTF. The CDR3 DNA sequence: TGTGCCAGCGGAGCCGTTCTTGGGTTAAATGGCTACACCTTC.

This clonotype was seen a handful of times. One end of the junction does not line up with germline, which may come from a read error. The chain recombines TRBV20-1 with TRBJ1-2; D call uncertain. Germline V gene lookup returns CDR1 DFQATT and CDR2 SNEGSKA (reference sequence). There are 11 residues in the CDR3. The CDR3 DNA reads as TGCAGTGCTAGAGATTCCCCCTATCCATCCTTC. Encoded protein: CSARDSPYPSF.

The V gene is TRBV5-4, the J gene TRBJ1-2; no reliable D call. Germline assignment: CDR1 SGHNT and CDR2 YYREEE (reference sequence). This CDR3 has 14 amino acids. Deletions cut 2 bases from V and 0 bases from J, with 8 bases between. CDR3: CASSLYRTNYGYTF. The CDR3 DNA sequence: TGTGCCAGCAGCTTATACCGAACTAACTATGGCTACACCTTC.

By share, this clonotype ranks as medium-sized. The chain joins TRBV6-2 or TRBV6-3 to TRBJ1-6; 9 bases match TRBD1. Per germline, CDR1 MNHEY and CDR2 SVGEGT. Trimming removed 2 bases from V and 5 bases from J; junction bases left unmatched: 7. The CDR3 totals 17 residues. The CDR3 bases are TGTGCCAGCAGTTACCTCACAGGGGGCATCGATAATTCACCCCTCCACTTT. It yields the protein CASSYLTGGIDNSPLHF.

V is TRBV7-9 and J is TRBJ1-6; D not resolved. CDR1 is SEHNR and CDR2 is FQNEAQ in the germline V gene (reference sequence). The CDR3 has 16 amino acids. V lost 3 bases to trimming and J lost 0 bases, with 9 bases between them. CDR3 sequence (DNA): TGTGCCAGCAGCTTTACATCGAGCTCCTATAATTCACCCCTCCACTTT. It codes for CASSFTSSSYNSPLHF.

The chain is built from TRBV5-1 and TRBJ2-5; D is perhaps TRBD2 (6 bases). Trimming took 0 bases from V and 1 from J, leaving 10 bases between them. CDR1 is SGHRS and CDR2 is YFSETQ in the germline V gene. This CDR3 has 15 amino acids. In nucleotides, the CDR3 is TGCGCCAGCAGCTTGGTTGGAGGGAGCCAAGAGACCCAGTACTTC. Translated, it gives CASSLVGGSQETQYF.

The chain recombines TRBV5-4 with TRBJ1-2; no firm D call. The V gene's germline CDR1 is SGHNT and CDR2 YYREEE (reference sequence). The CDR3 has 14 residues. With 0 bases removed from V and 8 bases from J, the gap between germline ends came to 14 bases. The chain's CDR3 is CASSLGQDFLGYTF. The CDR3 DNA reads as TGTGCCAGCAGCTTGGGTCAGGACTTCCTCGGCTACACCTTC.

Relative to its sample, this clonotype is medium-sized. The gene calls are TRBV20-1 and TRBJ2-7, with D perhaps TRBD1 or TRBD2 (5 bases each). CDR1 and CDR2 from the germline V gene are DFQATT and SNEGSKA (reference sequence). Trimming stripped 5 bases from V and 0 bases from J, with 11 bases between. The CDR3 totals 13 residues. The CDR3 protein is CSAPGTVSYEQYF. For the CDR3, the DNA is TGCAGTGCTCCCGGGACGGTCTCCTACGAGCAGTACTTC.

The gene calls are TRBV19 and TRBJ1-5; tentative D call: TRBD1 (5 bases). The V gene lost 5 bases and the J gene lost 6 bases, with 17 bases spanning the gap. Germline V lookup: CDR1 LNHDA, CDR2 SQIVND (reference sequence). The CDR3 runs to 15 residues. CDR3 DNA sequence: TGTGCCAGTAGTCCCGGTACTGGCAGGGTTCAGCCCCAGCATTTT. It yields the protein CASSPGTGRVQPQHF. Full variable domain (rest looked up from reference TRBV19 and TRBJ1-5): DGGITQSPKYLFRKEGQNVTLSCEQNLNHDAMYWYRQDPGQGLRLIYYSQIVNDFQKGDIAEGYSVSREKKESFPLTVTSAQKNPTAFYLCASSPGTGRVQPQHFGDGTRLSIL.

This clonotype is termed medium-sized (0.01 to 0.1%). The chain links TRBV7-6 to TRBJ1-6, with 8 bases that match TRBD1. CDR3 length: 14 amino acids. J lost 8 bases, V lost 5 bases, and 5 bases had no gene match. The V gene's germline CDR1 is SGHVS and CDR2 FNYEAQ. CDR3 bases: TGTGCCAGCAGCGCAGGACAGGGATATTCACCCCTCCACTTT. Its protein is CASSAGQGYSPLHF.